This TCR beta chain was sequenced for a study of cytomegalovirus exposure and HLA in healthy donors. Study summary: Earlier work reported 100 million or so unique TCR beta sequences from about 180 million T cells.

General observations from the study: Among TCR beta chains, those listed as cytomegalovirus-associated numbered some 160. Being productive about 87% or about 30% of the time was typical of most TCR beta V segments in an earlier analysis.

PCR employed 60 Vbeta and 13 Jbeta primers. Original analysis: Around 9.9 million shared chains were among the 65 million to 85 million unique TCR beta chains that a later analysis counted. The protocol was immunoSEQ multiplex PCR, while the TCRdb copy is restricted to in-frame clones and leaves out a portion. V and J calls and clone size come straight from that table; D and trimming were deduced from the DNA. The sample lists about 120,000 clones, about 80% occurring once. In the case of this clone: Its antigen remains unidentified.

The germline CDR1 and CDR2 sequences are KGHSH and LQKENI. This CDR3 region has 17 residues. Deletions cut 3 bases from V and 4 bases from J, with 21 bases between. The sample consisted of PBMCs. The chain is built from TRBV18 and TRBJ1-1; TRBD1 might be the D (6 bases). This TCR derives from a female donor in good health and CMV-seropositive. As DNA, the CDR3 is TGTGCCAGCTCACCGTCACTCTCAGGGGTTGGGGTCACTGAAGCTTTCTTT. It codes for CASSPSLSGVGVTEAFF.